This T cell receptor beta chain was captured by sequencing in a study of control samples from healthy donors and cancer patients. Assay used: immunoSEQ multiplex PCR; TCRdb lists only in-frame clones, some missing. This repertoire shows around 120,000 clones, 70% to 90% found once; its top ten account for around 3.3%. The V gene lost 7 bases and the J gene lost 13 bases, with 13 bases spanning the gap. This CDR3 is built from 11 residues. The clonotype was recovered from a man aged 35 to 55 in good health. The genes are TRBV12-3 or TRBV12-4 and TRBJ1-4, with a tentative D call TRBD1 (6 bases). The specimen sequenced was blood. The CDR3 loop reads CASKEGVILFF. DNA for the CDR3: TGTGCCAGCAAAGAGGGGGTTATACTGTTTTTT.